This T cell receptor beta chain originates from a study of blood T cell repertoires in COVID-19. Study as a whole: Sample material is recorded as cDNA or gDNA derived from T cells, B-cell-depleted T cells, or PBMCs.

The CDR3 has 16 amino acids. The germline V gene encodes CDR1 LGHNA and CDR2 YNFKEQ. Trimming removed 0 bases from V and 6 bases from J; junction bases left unmatched: 7. Participant reports of clinical history set cohort assignment. Recovered status in Cohort 3 required two negative PCRs, clearance, or symptom resolution. TCRdb's copy holds only in-frame clones and misses some; the assay was immunoSEQ multiplex PCR. The sample gives approximately 170,000 clones, 80% to 90% of which show up once; nearly 8% is in the top ten. Sequencing used PBMCs or T cells enriched from blood (not recorded which). This receptor was taken from a woman aged 45 to 65 who had recovered from COVID-19. V gene TRBV4-2 combines with J gene TRBJ2-7, with 11 bases lining up with TRBD2. The CDR3 sequence is CASSQEVLAGGGEQYF. CDR3 DNA: TGTGCCAGCAGCCAAGAGGTCCTAGCGGGAGGAGGCGAGCAGTACTTC.